These T cell receptor beta chains were read from a single sample in a study of OX40 agonist ivuxolimab in advanced cancers. Measured with immunoSEQ multiplex PCR; TCRdb has only the in-frame clones, and not every one. This table has more than 45,000 clones, around 80% appearing once. The sample here was CD4+ or CD8+ T cells sorted from blood, taken in a trial of the OX40 agonist ivuxolimab. These TCRs come from an adult with an advanced solid tumor such as melanoma, head and neck, liver or kidney cancer. The CDR3 runs from the conserved cysteine through the conserved F or W.

v_gene,j_gene,CDR3aa
TRBV7-8,TRBJ2-1,CASSLARTSGGPGFF
TRBV7-2,TRBJ1-1,CASSGAIGGAHTEAFF
TRBV7-6,TRBJ2-1,CASSFSGGGPNEQFF
TRBV6-1,TRBJ2-5,CASRWTGQETQYF
TRBV10-1,TRBJ2-5,CASSEILSAAQYF
TRBV5-1,TRBJ2-3,CASSSFQRGNTDTQYF
TRBV6-5,TRBJ1-2,CASTTTIQGGYTF
TRBV6-4,TRBJ1-1,CASRGQNTEAFF
TRBV5-6,TRBJ1-2,CASSKTGGLSYGYTF
TRBV4-1,TRBJ1-5,CASSDPGTGRAQHF
TRBV7-2,TRBJ2-1,CASSSRDRGNYNEQFF
TRBV7-2,TRBJ1-6,CASSLGAELSPLHF
TRBV4-3,TRBJ1-2,CASSQEGGIGVGYGYTF
TRBV14,TRBJ1-5,CASSQTGQPQHF
TRBV7-9,TRBJ2-5,CASSRHQETQYF
TRBV6-6,TRBJ1-6,CASRTSSYNSPLHF
TRBV29-1,TRBJ1-1,CSALDRPNTEAFF
TRBV4-3,TRBJ1-2,CASSQARTGRNYGYTF
TRBV28,TRBJ2-7,CASSLWRSSSTYEQYF
TRBV19,TRBJ1-2,CASRGSVYGYTF
TRBV2,TRBJ1-6,CASRPYRSYNSPLHF
TRBV27,TRBJ2-7,CASSLKGGSSHYLYEQYF
TRBV7-2,TRBJ2-3,CASSPIPGPDTQYF
TRBV6-5,TRBJ1-6,CASSSLHNSPLHF
TRBV6-1,TRBJ2-1,CASSEKGLGLAGNNEQFF
TRBV7-2,TRBJ1-3,CASSTIRNTIYF
TRBV19,TRBJ2-7,CASSPLPGAYEQYF
TRBV25-1,TRBJ2-5,CASSDYQETQYF
TRBV9,TRBJ1-1,CASSGTGTEAFF
TRBV19,TRBJ1-2,CASSIVGGSVGYTF
TRBV7-2,TRBJ2-7,CASSGSGTGEQYF
TRBV4-3,TRBJ2-5,CASSQGTGSDETQYF
TRBV7-6,TRBJ2-2,CASSKQSGGYGGELFF
TRBV4-3,TRBJ2-6,CASSLFPGGAFGANVLTF
TRBV11-3,TRBJ1-5,CASSSPPARVGSNQPQHF
TRBV6-5,TRBJ2-3,CASRDWGGTDTQYF
TRBV11-2,TRBJ2-7,CASSPLFGTRSSYEQYF
TRBV7-3,TRBJ1-6,CASSPRTISNSPLHF
TRBV12-5,TRBJ1-1,CASGLETRVFF
TRBV14,TRBJ1-6,CASSQGRYNSPLHF
TRBV5-1,TRBJ1-4,CASRDSPREKLFF
TRBV25-1,TRBJ1-1,CASRDKVNTEAFF
TRBV9,TRBJ1-6,CASSVEGRPNSPLHF
TRBV2,TRBJ1-5,CASSDPSPGEILGNQPQHF
TRBV7-2,TRBJ1-2,CASSPRTGSYTF
TRBV9,TRBJ2-7,CASSVTAGSYEQYF
TRBV4-3,TRBJ2-7,CASSQDRAAKGYEQYF
TRBV7-9,TRBJ2-5,CASSSDTRLIQETQYF